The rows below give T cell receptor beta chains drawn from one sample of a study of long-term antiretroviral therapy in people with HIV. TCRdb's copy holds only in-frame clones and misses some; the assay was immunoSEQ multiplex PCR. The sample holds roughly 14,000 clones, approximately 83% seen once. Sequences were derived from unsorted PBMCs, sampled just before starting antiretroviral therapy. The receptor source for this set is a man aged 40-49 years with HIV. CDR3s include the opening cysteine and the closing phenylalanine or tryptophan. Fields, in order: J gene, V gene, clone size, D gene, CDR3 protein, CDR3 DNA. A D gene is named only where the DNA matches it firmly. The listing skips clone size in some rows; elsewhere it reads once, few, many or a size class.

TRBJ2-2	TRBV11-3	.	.	CASSSKQGELFF	TGTGCCAGCAGCTCGAAACAGGGGGAGCTGTTTTTT
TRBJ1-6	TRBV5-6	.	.	CASSPEGNSPLHF	TGTGCCAGCAGCCCCGAGGGAAATTCACCCCTCCACTTT
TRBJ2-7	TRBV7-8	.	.	CASSGRGFHEQYF	TGTGCCAGCAGCGGCAGGGGTTTCCACGAGCAGTACTTC
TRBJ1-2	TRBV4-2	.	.	CASSPGQNYGYTF	TGTGCCAGCAGCCCCGGACAGAACTATGGCTACACCTTC
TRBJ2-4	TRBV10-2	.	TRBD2	CASSEGLAGGIAKNIQYF	TGCGCCAGCAGTGAAGGGCTAGCGGGGGGCATAGCCAAAAACATTCAGTACTTC
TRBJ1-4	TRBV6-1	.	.	CASSTRFNEKLFF	TGTGCCAGCAGCACCAGATTTAATGAAAAACTGTTTTTT
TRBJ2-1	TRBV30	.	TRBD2	CAWKGLAGAPFYNEQFF	TGTGCCTGGAAGGGACTAGCGGGAGCCCCCTTCTACAATGAGCAGTTCTTC
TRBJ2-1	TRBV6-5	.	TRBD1	CASRYGGTGYNEQFF	TGTGCCAGCAGATACGGCGGGACAGGCTACAATGAGCAGTTCTTC
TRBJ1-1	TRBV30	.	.	CAWSLGGNTEAFF	TGTGCCTGGAGTTTGGGGGGGAACACTGAAGCTTTCTTT
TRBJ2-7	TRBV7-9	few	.	CASSPAGSYEQYF	TGTGCCAGCAGCCCCGCGGGCTCCTACGAGCAGTACTTC
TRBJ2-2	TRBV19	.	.	CASSIVANTGELFF	TGTGCCAGTAGTATTGTAGCGAACACCGGGGAGCTGTTTTTT
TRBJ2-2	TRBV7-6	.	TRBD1	CASSSPPGQELNTGELFF	TGTGCCAGCAGCTCTCCTCCTGGACAGGAGCTGAACACCGGGGAGCTGTTTTTT
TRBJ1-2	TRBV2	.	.	CASSEAGKPNYGYTF	TGTGCCAGCAGTGAGGCAGGTAAACCTAACTATGGCTACACCTTC
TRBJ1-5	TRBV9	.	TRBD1	CASSALRDRGIYSNQPQHF	TGTGCCAGCAGCGCACTACGGGACAGGGGAATTTATAGCAATCAGCCCCAGCATTTT
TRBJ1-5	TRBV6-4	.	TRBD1	CADPRTGRNQPQHF	TGTGCCGACCCAAGGACAGGGCGAAATCAGCCCCAGCATTTT
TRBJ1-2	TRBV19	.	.	CATRPGGAVGYTF	TGTGCCACGCGGCCGGGAGGGGCGGTTGGCTACACCTTC
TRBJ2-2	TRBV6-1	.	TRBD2	CASSEASGLRELFF	TGTGCCAGCAGTGAGGCTAGCGGTCTCCGGGAGCTGTTTTTT
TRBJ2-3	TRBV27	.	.	CASSPVGETDTQYF	TGTGCCAGCAGCCCTGTGGGGGAGACAGATACGCAGTATTTT
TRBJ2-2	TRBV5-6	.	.	CASSLMSKAGVSTGELFF	TGTGCCAGCAGCTTGATGTCTAAGGCAGGGGTTTCCACCGGGGAGCTGTTTTTT
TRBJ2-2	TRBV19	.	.	CASSYPRGPSKNTGELFF	TGTGCCAGTAGTTACCCTCGTGGACCGAGTAAGAACACCGGGGAGCTGTTTTTT
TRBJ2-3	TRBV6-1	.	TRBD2	CASSESYGGTSGDTDTQYF	TGTGCCAGCAGTGAATCTTATGGTGGGACTAGCGGGGACACAGATACGCAGTATTTT
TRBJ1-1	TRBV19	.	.	CASTPNRWDTEAFF	TGTGCCAGTACCCCCAATAGGTGGGACACTGAAGCTTTCTTT
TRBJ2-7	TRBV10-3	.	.	CAISESRASYEQYF	TGTGCCATCAGTGAGTCTAGGGCCTCGTACGAGCAGTACTTC
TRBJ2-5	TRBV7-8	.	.	CASSLQVYSAETQYF	TGTGCCAGCAGCTTACAGGTGTATTCAGCGGAGACCCAGTACTTC
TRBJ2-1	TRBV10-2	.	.	CASSVAAVYNEQFF	TGCGCCAGCAGTGTTGCGGCGGTCTACAATGAGCAGTTCTTC
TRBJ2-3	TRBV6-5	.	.	CASSFTGWDTQYF	TGTGCCAGCAGTTTCACAGGGTGGGATACGCAGTATTTT
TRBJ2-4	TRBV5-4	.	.	CASSLDREAKNIQYF	TGTGCCAGCAGCTTGGACAGGGAAGCCAAAAACATTCAGTACTTC
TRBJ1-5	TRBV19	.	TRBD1	CASSGQGADNQPQHF	TGTGCCAGTAGTGGGCAGGGGGCAGACAATCAGCCCCAGCATTTT
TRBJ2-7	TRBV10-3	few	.	CAISDFEDGSYEQYF	TGTGCCATCAGTGATTTTGAGGACGGGTCCTACGAGCAGTACTTC
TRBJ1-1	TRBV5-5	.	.	CASSLRQDSTEAFF	TGTGCCAGCAGCTTGCGACAGGATAGCACTGAAGCTTTCTTT
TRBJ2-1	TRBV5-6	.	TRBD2	CASTRGGRNEQFF	TGTGCCAGTACGCGCGGGGGGAGGAATGAGCAGTTCTTC
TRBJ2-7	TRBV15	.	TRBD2	CATSRGGDGSYEQYF	TGTGCCACCAGCAGGGGGGGGGACGGCTCCTACGAGCAGTACTTC
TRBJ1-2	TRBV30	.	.	CAWGVYGYTF	TGTGCCTGGGGGGTTTATGGCTACACCTTC
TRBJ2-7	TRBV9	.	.	CASSADRGSYEQYF	TGTGCCAGCAGCGCCGATAGGGGATCCTACGAGCAGTACTTC
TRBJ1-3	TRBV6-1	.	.	CASSLRGEGRNTIYF	TGTGCCAGCAGTCTACGGGGGGAGGGCCGAAACACCATATATTTT
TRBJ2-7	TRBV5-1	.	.	CASSLAWGHTYEQYF	TGCGCCAGCAGCTTGGCGTGGGGGCATACCTACGAGCAGTACTTC
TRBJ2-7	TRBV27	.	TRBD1	CASSRWDSSYEQYF	TGTGCCAGCAGCCGATGGGACAGCTCCTACGAGCAGTACTTC
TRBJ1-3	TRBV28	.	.	CASSSPTGAFSGNTIYF	TGTGCCAGCAGTTCCCCGACAGGCGCTTTCTCTGGAAACACCATATATTTT
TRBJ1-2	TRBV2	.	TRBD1	CASSELPGTGALANYGYTF	TGTGCCAGCAGTGAACTTCCCGGGACAGGGGCTCTAGCTAACTATGGCTACACCTTC